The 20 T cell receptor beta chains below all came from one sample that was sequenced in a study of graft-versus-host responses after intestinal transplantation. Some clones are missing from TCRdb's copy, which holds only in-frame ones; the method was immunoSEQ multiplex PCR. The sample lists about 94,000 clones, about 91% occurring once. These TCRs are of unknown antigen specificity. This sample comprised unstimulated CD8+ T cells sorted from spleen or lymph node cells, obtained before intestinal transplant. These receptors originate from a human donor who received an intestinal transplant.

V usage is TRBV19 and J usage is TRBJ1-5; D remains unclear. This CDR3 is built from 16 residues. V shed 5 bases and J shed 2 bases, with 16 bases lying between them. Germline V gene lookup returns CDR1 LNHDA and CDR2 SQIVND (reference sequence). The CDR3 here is CASSRGSVVGNQPQHF. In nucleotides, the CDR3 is TGTGCCAGTAGTCGAGGTTCCGTCGTGGGCAATCAGCCCCAGCATTTT.

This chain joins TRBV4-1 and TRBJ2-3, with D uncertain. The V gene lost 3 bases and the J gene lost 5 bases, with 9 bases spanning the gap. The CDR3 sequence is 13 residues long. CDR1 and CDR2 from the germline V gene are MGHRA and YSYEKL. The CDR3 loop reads CASSQGLLDTQYF. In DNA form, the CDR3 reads TGCGCCAGCAGCCAGGGCTTGTTAGATACGCAGTATTTT.

CDR3 bases: TGTGCCAGCAGCTTAGTTCTCACTGAAGCTTTCTTT. It translates to CASSLVLTEAFF. This chain uses TRBV7-9 with TRBJ1-1; D not certain. Germline V lookup: CDR1 SEHNR, CDR2 FQNEAQ (reference sequence). CDR3 length equals 12 residues. V was trimmed by 1 base and J by 4 bases, leaving 4 bases between them.

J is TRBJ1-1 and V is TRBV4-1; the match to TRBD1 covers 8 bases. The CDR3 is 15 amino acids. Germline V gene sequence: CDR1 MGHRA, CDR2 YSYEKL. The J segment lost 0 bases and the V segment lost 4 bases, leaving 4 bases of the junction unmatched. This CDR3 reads CASSLRQGMNTEAFF. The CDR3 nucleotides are TGCGCCAGCAGCCTTCGACAGGGGATGAACACTGAAGCTTTCTTT.

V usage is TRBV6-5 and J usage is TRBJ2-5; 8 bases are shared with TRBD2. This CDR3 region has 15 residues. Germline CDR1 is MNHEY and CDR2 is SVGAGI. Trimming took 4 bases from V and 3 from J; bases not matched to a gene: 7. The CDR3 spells CASSLIGREEETQYF. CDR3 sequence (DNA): TGTGCCAGCAGTTTGATCGGGAGGGAAGAAGAGACCCAGTACTTC.

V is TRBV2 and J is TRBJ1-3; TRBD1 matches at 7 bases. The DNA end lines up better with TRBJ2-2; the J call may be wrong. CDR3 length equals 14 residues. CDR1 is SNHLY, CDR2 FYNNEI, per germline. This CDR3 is CASIGQVNTGELFF. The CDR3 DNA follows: TGTGCCAGCATAGGACAGGTGAACACCGGGGAGCTGTTTTTT.

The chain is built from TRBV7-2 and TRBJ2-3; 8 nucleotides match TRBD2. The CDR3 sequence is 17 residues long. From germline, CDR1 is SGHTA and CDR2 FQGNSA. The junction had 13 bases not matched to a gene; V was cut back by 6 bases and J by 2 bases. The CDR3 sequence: CASRSTGTRIYTDTQYF. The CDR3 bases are TGTGCCAGCAGATCAACCGGGACTAGAATATACACAGATACGCAGTATTTT.

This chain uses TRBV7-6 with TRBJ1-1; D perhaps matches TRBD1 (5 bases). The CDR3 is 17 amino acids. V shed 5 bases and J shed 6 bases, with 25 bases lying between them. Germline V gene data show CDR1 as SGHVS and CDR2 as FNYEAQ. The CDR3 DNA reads TGTGCCAGCAGCCCCCTGGGGCAGGTTGGGCTAATGGCTGAAGCTTTCTTT. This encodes CASSPLGQVGLMAEAFF.

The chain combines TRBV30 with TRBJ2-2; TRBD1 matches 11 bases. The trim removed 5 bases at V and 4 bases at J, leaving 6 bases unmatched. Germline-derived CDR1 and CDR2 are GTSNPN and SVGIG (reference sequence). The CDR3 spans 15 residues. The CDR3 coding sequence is TGTGCCTGGTTTACCGGGACAGGGGGCACCGGGGAGCTGTTTTTT. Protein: CAWFTGTGGTGELFF.

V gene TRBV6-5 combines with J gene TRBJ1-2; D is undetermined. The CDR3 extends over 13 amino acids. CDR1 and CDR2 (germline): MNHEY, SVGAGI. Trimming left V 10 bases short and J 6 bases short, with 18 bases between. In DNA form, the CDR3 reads TGTGCCACCTCAAAGCGGGGAAAAGATGGCTACACCTTC. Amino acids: CATSKRGKDGYTF.

The CDR3 DNA reads as TGTGCCAGCAGCCCGACAGGGTCCCTCCCGGATTCACCCCTCCACTTT. Its protein is CASSPTGSLPDSPLHF. The V gene is TRBV7-9, the J gene TRBJ1-6; 7 bases match TRBD1. CDR3 length: 16 amino acids. The germline CDR1 and CDR2 sequences are SEHNR and FQNEAQ (reference sequence). The V and J ends lost 5 bases and 8 bases, in that order; junction bases with no gene match: 12.

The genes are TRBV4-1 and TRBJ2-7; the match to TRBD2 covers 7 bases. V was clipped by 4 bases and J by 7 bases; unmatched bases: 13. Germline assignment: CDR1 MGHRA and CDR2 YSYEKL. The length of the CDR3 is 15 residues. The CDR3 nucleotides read TGCGCCAGCAGCCGAGCCGGGACTACCGGGGAGGAGCAGTACTTC. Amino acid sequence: CASSRAGTTGEEQYF.

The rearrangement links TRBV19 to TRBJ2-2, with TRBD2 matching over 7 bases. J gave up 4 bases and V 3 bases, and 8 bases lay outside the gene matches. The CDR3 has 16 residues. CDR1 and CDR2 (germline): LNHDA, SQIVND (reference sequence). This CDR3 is CASSMLRGTFTGELFF. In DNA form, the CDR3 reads TGTGCCAGTAGTATGTTGCGGGGGACGTTCACCGGGGAGCTGTTTTTT. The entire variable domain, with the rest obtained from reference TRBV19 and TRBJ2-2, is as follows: DGGITQSPKYLFRKEGQNVTLSCEQNLNHDAMYWYRQDPGQGLRLIYYSQIVNDFQKGDIAEGYSVSREKKESFPLTVTSAQKNPTAFYLCASSMLRGTFTGELFFGEGSRLTVL.

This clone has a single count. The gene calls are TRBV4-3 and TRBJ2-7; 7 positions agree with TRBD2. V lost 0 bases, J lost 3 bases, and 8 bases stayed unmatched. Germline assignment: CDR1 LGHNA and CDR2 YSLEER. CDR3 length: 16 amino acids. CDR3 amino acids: CASSQEVPGTNYEQYF. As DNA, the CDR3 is TGCGCCAGCAGCCAAGAAGTTCCTGGGACTAACTACGAGCAGTACTTC.

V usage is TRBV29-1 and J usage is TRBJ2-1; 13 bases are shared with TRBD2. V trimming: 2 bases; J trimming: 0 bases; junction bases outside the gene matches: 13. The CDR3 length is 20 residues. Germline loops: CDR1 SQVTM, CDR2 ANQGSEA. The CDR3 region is CSVEIPTSGGYYSSYNEQFF. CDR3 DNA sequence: TGCAGCGTTGAAATCCCGACTAGCGGGGGGTACTATAGCTCCTACAATGAGCAGTTCTTC.

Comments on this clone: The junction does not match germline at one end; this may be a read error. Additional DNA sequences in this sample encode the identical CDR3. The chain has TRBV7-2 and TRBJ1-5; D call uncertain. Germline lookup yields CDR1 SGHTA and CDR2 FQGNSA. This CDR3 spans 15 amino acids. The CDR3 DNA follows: TGTGCCAGCAGCTCGGAGAGGATTAGCAATCAGCCCCAGCATTTC. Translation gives CASSSERISNQPQHF.

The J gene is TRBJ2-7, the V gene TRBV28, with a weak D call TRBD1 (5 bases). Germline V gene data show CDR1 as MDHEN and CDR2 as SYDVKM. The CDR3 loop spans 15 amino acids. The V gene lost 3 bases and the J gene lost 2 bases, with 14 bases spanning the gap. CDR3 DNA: TGTGCCAGCAGTTTGTCTAGGGGTGGACCCTACGAGCAGTACTTC. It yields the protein CASSLSRGGPYEQYF. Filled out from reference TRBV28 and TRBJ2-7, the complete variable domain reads DVKVTQSSRYLVKRTGEKVFLECVQDMDHENMFWYRQDPGLGLRLIYFSYDVKMKEKGDIPEGYSVSREKKERFSLILESASTNQTSMYLCASSLSRGGPYEQYFGPGTRLTVT.

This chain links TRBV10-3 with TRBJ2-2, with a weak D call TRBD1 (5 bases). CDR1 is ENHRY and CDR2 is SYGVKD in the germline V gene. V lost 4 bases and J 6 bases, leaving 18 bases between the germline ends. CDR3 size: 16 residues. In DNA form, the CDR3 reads TGTGCCATCAGTGGCCCCCTCGACAGTTCCCCCGGGGAGCTGTTTTTT. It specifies CAISGPLDSSPGELFF.

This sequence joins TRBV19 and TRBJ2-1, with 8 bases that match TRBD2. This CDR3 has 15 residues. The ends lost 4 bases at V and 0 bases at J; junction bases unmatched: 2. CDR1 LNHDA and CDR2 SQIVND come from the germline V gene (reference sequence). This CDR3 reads CASSRAGGSYNEQFF. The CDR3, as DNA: TGTGCCAGTAGTAGGGCGGGGGGCTCCTACAATGAGCAGTTCTTC.

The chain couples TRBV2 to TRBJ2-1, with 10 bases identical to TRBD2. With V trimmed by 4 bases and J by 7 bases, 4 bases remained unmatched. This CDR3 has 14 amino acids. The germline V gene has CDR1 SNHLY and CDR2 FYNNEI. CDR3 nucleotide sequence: TGTGCCAGCAGTGCAGCGGGAGGGTTAAATGAGCAGTTCTTC. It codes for CASSAAGGLNEQFF.